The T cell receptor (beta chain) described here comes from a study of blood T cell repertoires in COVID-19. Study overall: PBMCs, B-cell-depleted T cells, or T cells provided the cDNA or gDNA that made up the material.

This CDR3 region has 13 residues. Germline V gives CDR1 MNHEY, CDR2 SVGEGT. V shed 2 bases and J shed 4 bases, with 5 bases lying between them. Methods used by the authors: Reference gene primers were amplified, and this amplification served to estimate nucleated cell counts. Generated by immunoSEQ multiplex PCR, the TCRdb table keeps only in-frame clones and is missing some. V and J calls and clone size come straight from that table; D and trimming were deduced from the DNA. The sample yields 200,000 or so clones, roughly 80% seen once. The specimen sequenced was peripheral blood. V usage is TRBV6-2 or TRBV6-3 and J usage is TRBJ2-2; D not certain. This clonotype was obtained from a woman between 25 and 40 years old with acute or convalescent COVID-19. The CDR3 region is CASSYTITGELFF. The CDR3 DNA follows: TGTGCCAGCAGTTACACAATCACCGGGGAGCTGTTTTTT.